The next 17 T cell receptor beta chains were all read from a single sample in a study of OX40 agonist ivuxolimab in advanced cancers. The assay was immunoSEQ multiplex PCR, and TCRdb's table has in-frame clones only and misses some. The data hold fewer than 25,000 clones, with roughly 80% observed a single time. Sequencing used CD4+ or CD8+ T cells sorted from blood, obtained in a trial of the OX40 agonist ivuxolimab. These receptors originate from an adult with an advanced solid tumor such as melanoma, head and neck, liver or kidney cancer.

CDR3 amino acids: CASSLEGRGEKLFF. The CDR3 region has the DNA TGTGCCAGCAGCTTAGAGGGACGGGGTGAAAAACTGTTTTTT. The chain joins TRBV7-3 to TRBJ1-4; D might be TRBD1 (5 bases). With 2 bases removed from V and 7 bases from J, the gap between germline ends came to 11 bases. The length of the CDR3 is 14 residues. Germline V gene data show CDR1 as SGHTA and CDR2 as FQGTGA.

This CDR3 is CASSSTLAGELYEQYF. The CDR3 DNA sequence: TGTGCCAGCAGCTCAACCCTAGCGGGAGAGCTCTACGAGCAGTACTTC. V usage is TRBV11-2 and J usage is TRBJ2-5; 10 nucleotides agree with TRBD2. With the DNA end fitting TRBJ2-7 better, the J assignment may be wrong. CDR3 size: 16 residues. The germline V gene has CDR1 SGHAT and CDR2 FQNNGV.

The rearrangement links TRBV7-9 to TRBJ1-3; unclear D gene. This CDR3 has 11 residues. CDR1 and CDR2 (germline): SEHNR, FQNEAQ (reference sequence). Trimming removed 6 bases at V and 9 bases at J, with 9 bases between. CDR3 DNA: TGTGCCAGCAGAGAGGAGTCCACCATATATTTT. The encoded protein is CASREESTIYF.

The V and J genes are TRBV12-5 and TRBJ1-2; 11 bases are shared with TRBD1. Germline V gene data show CDR1 as LGHNT and CDR2 as FRNRAP. Unmatched junction bases numbered 3, after V lost 4 bases and J lost 2 bases. The CDR3 runs 15 residues. This chain's CDR3 is CASGSGTGGNYGYTF. CDR3 coding DNA: TGTGCTAGTGGTTCCGGGACAGGGGGAAACTATGGCTACACCTTC.

The chain uses TRBV7-9 and TRBJ2-1; the match to TRBD2 covers 12 bases. The germline V gene has CDR1 SEHNR and CDR2 FQNEAQ (reference sequence). The trim removed 1 base at V and 9 bases at J, leaving 10 bases unmatched. The CDR3 has 17 amino acids. The CDR3 here is CASSLDRPSGRVGEQFF. The DNA for the CDR3 is TGTGCCAGCAGCTTAGATCGGCCTAGCGGGAGGGTTGGTGAGCAGTTCTTC.

This clone was detected only a few times. The chain's CDR3 is CASSFRPPDRNTEAFF. The CDR3 DNA follows: TGTGCCAGCAGTTTTCGCCCGCCAGACAGGAACACTGAAGCTTTCTTT. This chain links TRBV27 with TRBJ1-1, with a possible D match to TRBD1 (5 bases). This CDR3 contains 16 residues. From germline, CDR1 is MNHEY and CDR2 SMNVEV (reference sequence). Trimming took 3 bases from V and 1 from J, leaving 15 bases between them.

This clone was found once. The chain recombines TRBV15 with TRBJ2-1, with no clear D. V gave up 0 bases and J gave up 7 bases, with 13 bases separating them. The CDR3 consists of 15 residues. The germline V gene encodes CDR1 LNHNV and CDR2 YYDKDF (reference sequence). The CDR3 loop is CATSRDGRPGNEQFF. The CDR3 DNA reads TGTGCCACCAGCAGAGATGGGCGGCCTGGGAATGAGCAGTTCTTC.

V gene TRBV27 combines with J gene TRBJ2-7; TRBD1 matches at 8 bases. Germline CDR1 MNHEY, CDR2 SMNVEV (reference sequence). CDR3 length equals 14 residues. The ends lost 5 bases at V and 1 base at J; junction bases unmatched: 4. This CDR3 is CASSTGQGSYEQYF. The CDR3 DNA follows: TGTGCCAGCAGTACAGGACAGGGTTCCTACGAGCAGTACTTC.

The chain combines TRBV29-1 with TRBJ1-3; 9 bases map to TRBD1. Germline loops: CDR1 SQVTM, CDR2 ANQGSEA. With V trimmed by 6 bases and J by 3 bases, 9 bases remained unmatched. This CDR3 is built from 15 residues. The CDR3 sequence: CSVVRDRVDGNTIYF. In DNA form, the CDR3 reads TGCAGCGTCGTAAGGGACAGGGTGGATGGAAACACCATATATTTT.

The CDR3 spells CSLLDTRGRRNEQFF. In nucleotides, the CDR3 is TGTTCCCTTCTTGACACCAGGGGGCGCAGGAATGAGCAGTTCTTC. The V and J genes are TRBV30 and TRBJ2-1; the match to TRBD1 covers 8 bases. The CDR3 has 15 residues. CDR1 is GTSNPN, CDR2 SVGIG, per germline (reference sequence).

This chain links TRBV19 with TRBJ1-1; no clear D gene. The CDR3 spans 16 residues. Between the trimmed V and J ends, which lost 5 bases and 1 base, there was a span of 17 bases. Germline V gene sequence: CDR1 LNHDA, CDR2 SQIVND (reference sequence). The CDR3 spells CASSSFLSSANTEAFF. The DNA of the CDR3 is TGTGCCAGTAGTTCGTTCCTTTCTTCAGCGAACACTGAAGCTTTCTTT.

The chain uses TRBV5-6 and TRBJ1-1; perhaps TRBD1 as D (5 bases). The CDR3 totals 14 residues. The germline V and J ends were trimmed by 4 bases and 3 bases, with 13 bases remaining between them. Germline loops: CDR1 SGHDT, CDR2 YYEEEE. In DNA form, the CDR3 reads TGTGCCAGCAGCAAGGGTGGGGGATACACTGAAGCTTTCTTT. This gives the protein CASSKGGGYTEAFF.

A few counts support this clone. This sequence joins TRBV2 and TRBJ1-5; D ambiguous. Germline CDR1 reads SNHLY; CDR2 reads FYNNEI. Trimming stripped 4 bases from V and 2 bases from J, with 6 bases between. This CDR3 contains 13 residues. The CDR3 protein is CASSVWGNQPQHF. The DNA of the CDR3 is TGTGCCAGCAGTGTCTGGGGCAATCAGCCCCAGCATTTT.

The rearrangement uses TRBV13 and TRBJ2-7, with 7 nucleotides matching TRBD1. Trimming took 5 bases from V and 6 from J; bases not matched to a gene: 4. The CDR3 is made up of 12 amino acids. Per the germline V gene, CDR1 is PRHDT and CDR2 is FYEKMQ (reference sequence). CDR3 residues: CASSRDRAEQYF. The CDR3 DNA reads as TGTGCCAGCAGCCGCGACAGGGCCGAGCAGTACTTC.

V gene TRBV2 combines with J gene TRBJ2-7; D gene unclear. V gave up 10 bases and J gave up 6 bases, with 16 bases separating them. From germline, CDR1 is SNHLY and CDR2 FYNNEI. This CDR3 region has 12 residues. DNA for the CDR3: TGTGCCACTTTGACACCTTGGTTCGAGCAGTACTTC. It translates to CATLTPWFEQYF.

The chain carries TRBV19 and TRBJ2-7, with TRBD1 as a possible D gene (6 bases). CDR3 length: 16 residues. The germline gives CDR1 LNHDA, CDR2 SQIVND (reference sequence). With 3 bases removed from V and 2 bases from J, the gap between germline ends came to 17 bases. In DNA form, the CDR3 reads TGTGCCAGTAGTATTGGACAGACAGGTTCAACCTACGAGCAGTACTTC. It translates to CASSIGQTGSTYEQYF. Drawing the rest from reference TRBV19 and TRBJ2-7, the complete variable domain is DGGITQSPKYLFRKEGQNVTLSCEQNLNHDAMYWYRQDPGQGLRLIYYSQIVNDFQKGDIAEGYSVSREKKESFPLTVTSAQKNPTAFYLCASSIGQTGSTYEQYFGPGTRLTVT.

This clone is medium-sized (0.01 to 0.1%) in the sample. This chain connects TRBV15 to TRBJ2-3; no firm D call. The CDR3 contains 16 residues. The germline V gene encodes CDR1 LNHNV and CDR2 YYDKDF (reference sequence). The V end lost 3 bases, the J end lost 1 base, and 14 bases lay between the germline ends. The CDR3 nucleotides read TGTGCCACCAGCAGCGCCGGGCACCTTCGCACAGATACGCAGTATTTT. Translation gives CATSSAGHLRTDTQYF.